This TCR beta chain was sequenced in a study of blood T cells in healthy people across ages. Trimming removed 0 bases from V and 11 bases from J, with 22 bases in between. This CDR3 has 16 amino acids. Germline CDR1 PRHDT, CDR2 FYEKMQ (reference sequence). For the second PCR, which ran for about 6 to 12 cycles, a sample-barcoded 5' primer and a J-beta primer mix were used. TCRdb reanalysed the 5' RACE reads using MiXCR and keeps one entry per CDR3 protein. The profile shows 2 million or so distinct CDR3 sequences, about 50% of them singletons. V is TRBV13 and J is TRBJ2-5; D may be TRBD2 (6 bases). The sequence came from a woman aged 40 to 50 in good health. The sample consisted of blood. The CDR3: CASSLGGLSLVNEQYF. CDR3 bases: TGTGCCAGCAGCTTAGGTGGACTAAGCCTTGTCAATGAGCAGTACTTC.